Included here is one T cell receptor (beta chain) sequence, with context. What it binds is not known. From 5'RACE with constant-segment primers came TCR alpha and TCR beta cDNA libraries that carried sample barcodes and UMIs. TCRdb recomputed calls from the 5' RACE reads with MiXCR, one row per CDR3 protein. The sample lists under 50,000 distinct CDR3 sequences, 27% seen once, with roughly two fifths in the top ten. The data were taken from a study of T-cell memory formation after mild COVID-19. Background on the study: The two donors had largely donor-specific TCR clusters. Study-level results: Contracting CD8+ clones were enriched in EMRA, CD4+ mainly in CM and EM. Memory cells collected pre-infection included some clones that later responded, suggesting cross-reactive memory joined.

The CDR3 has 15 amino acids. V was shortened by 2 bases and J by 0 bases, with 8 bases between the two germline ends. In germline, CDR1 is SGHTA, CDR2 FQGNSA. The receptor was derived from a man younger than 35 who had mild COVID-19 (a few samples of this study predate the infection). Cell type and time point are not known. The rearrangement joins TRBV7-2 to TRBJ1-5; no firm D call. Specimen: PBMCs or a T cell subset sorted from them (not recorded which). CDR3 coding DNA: TGTGCCAGCAGCTTACTTTCGGGTAGCAATCAGCCCCAGCATTTT. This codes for CASSLLSGSNQPQHF.